One and the same sample provided the 23 T cell receptor beta chains below, sequenced in a study of blood T cell repertoires in COVID-19. Using immunoSEQ multiplex PCR, the repertoire was profiled, and TCRdb retains in-frame clones only, with some absent. Altogether 140,000 to 150,000 clones are present, 88% being singletons, with the ten largest covering 2.3%. Sequences were obtained from peripheral blood. The receptors here all came from a human donor in a cohort sampled during active COVID-19.

Only a few counts were recorded for this clone. The V and J genes are TRBV24-1 and TRBJ1-5, with D perhaps TRBD1 (6 bases). CDR1 KGHDR and CDR2 SFDVKD come from the germline V gene. The CDR3 is 16 residues long. The V and J ends lost 5 bases and 2 bases respectively, with 15 bases between them. As DNA, the CDR3 is TGTGCCACCAGTGGCCAACAGGGACTAGGCAATCAGCCCCAGCATTTT. It translates to CATSGQQGLGNQPQHF.

This rearrangement joins TRBV2 to TRBJ1-6, with TRBD1 identical over 10 bases. CDR3 length equals 14 residues. Germline V gives CDR1 SNHLY, CDR2 FYNNEI. Unmatched junction bases numbered 5, after V lost 6 bases and J lost 9 bases. In nucleotides, the CDR3 is TGTGCCAGCAGGATGACAGGGGGCGGTTCACCCCTCCACTTT. Protein sequence: CASRMTGGGSPLHF.

The chain recombines TRBV9 with TRBJ2-5; 8 bases agree with TRBD1. CDR3 size: 17 residues. Germline assignment: CDR1 SGDLS and CDR2 YYNGEE. V lost 0 bases and J lost 4; bases outside the gene matches: 11. CDR3 coding DNA: TGTGCCAGCAGCGTAGTTTCAGGGGGCGCGTTGAGAGAGACCCAGTACTTC. Translated: CASSVVSGGALRETQYF.

The V and J genes are TRBV7-8 and TRBJ1-3; D unclear. From germline, CDR1 is SGHVS and CDR2 FQNEAQ. V lost 5 bases, J lost 2 bases, and 13 bases lay in between. The CDR3 spans 15 residues. The CDR3 region is CASSELRQAGNTIYF. The CDR3 DNA follows: TGTGCCAGCAGCGAGTTACGACAAGCTGGAAACACCATATATTTT.

There are a few counts of this clone. This rearrangement joins TRBV4-2 to TRBJ2-3, with TRBD2 identical over 12 bases. J gave up 4 bases and V 4 bases, and 6 bases lay outside the gene matches. The germline V gene encodes CDR1 LGHNA and CDR2 YNFKEQ. This CDR3 spans 16 amino acids. In DNA form, the CDR3 reads TGTGCCAGCAGCCCCCGACTAGCGGGAGAGGCAGATACGCAGTATTTT. This gives the protein CASSPRLAGEADTQYF.

This chain links TRBV3-1 (or the pseudogene TRBV3-2) with TRBJ2-7, with 7 nucleotides matching TRBD2. J gave up 0 bases and V 3 bases, and 8 bases lay outside the gene matches. In germline, CDR1 is LGHDT, CDR2 YNNKEL (reference sequence). The CDR3 spans 16 residues. The CDR3 nucleotides are TGTGCCAGCAGCCATAGAGCTAGCGGAAGCTCCTACGAGCAGTACTTC. It specifies CASSHRASGSSYEQYF.

The chain recombines TRBV30 with TRBJ1-4; 7 bases align to TRBD1. V gave up 2 bases and J gave up 5 bases; unmatched junction bases: 5. The germline V gene encodes CDR1 GTSNPN and CDR2 SVGIG (reference sequence). The length of the CDR3 is 14 residues. This chain's CDR3 is CAWSRTGLNEKLFF. The CDR3 DNA reads TGTGCCTGGAGTCGGACAGGCTTAAATGAAAAACTGTTTTTT.

The V and J genes are TRBV6-2 or TRBV6-3 and TRBJ1-1, with TRBD1 matching 7 bases. CDR3 length equals 14 residues. CDR1 MNHEY and CDR2 SVGEGT come from the germline V gene. Unmatched junction bases numbered 6, after V lost 4 bases and J lost 4 bases. CDR3: CASSFLGQRTEAFF. The DNA for the CDR3 is TGTGCCAGCAGTTTCCTGGGACAGCGCACTGAAGCTTTCTTT.

The genes are TRBV19 and TRBJ2-1; 12 bases align to TRBD2. The trim removed 10 bases at V and 15 bases at J, leaving 13 bases unmatched. CDR1 is LNHDA, CDR2 SQIVND, per germline (reference sequence). This CDR3 has 13 amino acids. CDR3 sequence: CATREGLAGLAFF. In DNA, the CDR3 is TGTGCCACTCGAGAAGGACTAGCGGGATTAGCGTTCTTC.

The chain couples TRBV30 to TRBJ2-7; 9 bases are shared with TRBD1. V shed 4 bases, J shed 4 bases, and the junction held 8 bases outside the gene matches. The CDR3 is made up of 14 amino acids. Germline V gene lookup returns CDR1 GTSNPN and CDR2 SVGIG (reference sequence). CDR3 sequence: CAWNHGTGSYEQYF. The CDR3 region has the DNA TGTGCCTGGAATCACGGGACAGGGTCGTACGAGCAGTACTTC.

The rearrangement links TRBV5-6 to TRBJ2-7; 8 bases map to TRBD1. CDR3 size: 15 residues. V dropped 3 bases and J dropped 3; count of bases not matched to a gene: 8. Germline loops: CDR1 SGHDT, CDR2 YYEEEE. The CDR3 is CASSSRTGLGYEQYF. CDR3 coding DNA: TGTGCCAGCAGCTCTAGGACAGGGCTCGGCTACGAGCAGTACTTC.

A few counts support this clone. The rearrangement links TRBV19 to TRBJ1-1, with TRBD1 matching 7 bases. Germline V CDR1 and CDR2: LNHDA, SQIVND (reference sequence). V was pared by 6 bases and J by 0 bases, with 7 bases of the junction left unmatched. This CDR3 spans 15 amino acids. CDR3 loop: CASRNDRDLNTEAFF. As DNA, the CDR3 is TGTGCCAGTAGAAACGACAGGGACCTGAACACTGAAGCTTTCTTT.

V usage is TRBV5-1 and J usage is TRBJ2-2; D not certain. The CDR3 spans 15 residues. CDR1 and CDR2 (germline): SGHRS, YFSETQ. V lost 3 bases and J lost 6, with 15 bases in between. The CDR3 DNA follows: TGCGCCAGCAGCTCTACGTCTCCGCATTCCGGGGAGCTGTTTTTT. Encoded protein: CASSSTSPHSGELFF.

This rearrangement joins TRBV6-6 to TRBJ1-3; D remains ambiguous. The CDR3 consists of 15 residues. V was shortened by 2 bases and J by 5 bases, with 13 bases between the two germline ends. CDR1 is MNHNY and CDR2 is SVGAGI in the germline V gene (reference sequence). The CDR3 loop reads CASSYPGSERNTIYF. CDR3 coding DNA: TGTGCCAGCAGTTACCCGGGGTCGGAGCGAAACACCATATATTTT.

The chain uses TRBV18 and TRBJ1-2; TRBD1 agrees at 8 bases. Germline V CDR1 and CDR2: KGHSH, LQKENI. The ends lost 4 bases at V and 3 bases at J; junction bases unmatched: 10. This CDR3 region has 16 residues. In nucleotides, the CDR3 is TGTGCCAGCTCACAGGGATCAGGGGGCGGTGACTATGGCTACACCTTC. This translates into CASSQGSGGGDYGYTF.

V and J are TRBV5-1 and TRBJ2-7, with D possibly matching TRBD2 (5 bases). The CDR3 has 15 residues. The ends were cut back, 3 bases at V and 3 bases at J, with 16 bases in the middle. Germline CDR1 is SGHRS and CDR2 is YFSETQ. The CDR3 loop is CASSSTAGVGYEQYF. DNA of the CDR3: TGCGCCAGCAGCTCTACGGCCGGGGTCGGCTACGAGCAGTACTTC.

The CDR3 DNA follows: TGCGCCAGCAGAACTAGCGGGGGGGAAGATACGCAGTATTTT. It is translated as CASRTSGGEDTQYF. V and J are TRBV10-2 and TRBJ2-3, with 13 positions matching TRBD2. The CDR3 consists of 14 residues. In germline, CDR1 is WSHSY, CDR2 SAAADI. V was pared by 6 bases and J by 5 bases, with 2 bases of the junction left unmatched.

CDR3 sequence reads: CASSHRAGRDTQYF. The CDR3, as DNA: TGTGCCAGCAGCCATCGAGCGGGACGAGATACGCAGTATTTT. V gene TRBV3-1 (or the pseudogene TRBV3-2) combines with J gene TRBJ2-3; the match to TRBD2 covers 7 bases. Looked up from germline, CDR1 is LGHDT and CDR2 is YNNKEL (reference sequence). The CDR3 loop spans 14 amino acids. V lost 3 bases to trimming and J lost 5 bases; unmatched junction nucleotides: 5.

The table lists this clone with a count of one. The chain joins TRBV9 to TRBJ2-5; D is perhaps TRBD2 (5 bases). Trimming removed 4 bases from V and 5 bases from J, with 15 bases in between. CDR1 is SGDLS, CDR2 YYNGEE, per germline. This CDR3 comprises 14 residues. CDR3: CASSPPGGGETQYF. CDR3 in DNA: TGTGCCAGCAGCCCCCCCGGAGGTGGGGAGACCCAGTACTTC.

The J gene is TRBJ2-2, the V gene TRBV7-3; 7 bases fit TRBD1. Germline loops: CDR1 SGHTA, CDR2 FQGTGA. CDR3 length: 17 residues. V lost 4 bases, J lost 2 bases, and 10 bases stayed unmatched. Here the CDR3 reads CASSSIRRGINTGELFF. CDR3 in DNA: TGTGCCAGCAGCTCCATTCGCAGGGGGATAAACACCGGGGAGCTGTTTTTT.

V and J are TRBV6-5 and TRBJ1-1, with D hard to call. The V gene lost 7 bases and the J gene lost 1 base, with 13 bases spanning the gap. CDR3 length equals 14 residues. CDR1 is MNHEY and CDR2 is SVGAGI in the germline V gene. CDR3 protein: CASIYGRSNTEAFF. As DNA, the CDR3 is TGTGCCAGCATATATGGCAGGTCGAACACTGAAGCTTTCTTT.

This chain links TRBV18 with TRBJ1-5, with D possibly TRBD1 on 5 matching bases. This CDR3 is built from 17 residues. Deletions cut 0 bases from V and 0 bases from J, with 12 bases between. CDR1 is KGHSH and CDR2 is LQKENI in the germline V gene. CDR3 sequence: CASSPPGQPYSNQPQHF. CDR3 DNA sequence: TGTGCCAGCTCACCACCGGGGCAGCCCTATAGCAATCAGCCCCAGCATTTT.

The V gene is TRBV18, the J gene TRBJ2-7, with D maybe TRBD1 (6 bases). V lost 6 bases and J 3 bases, leaving 18 bases between the germline ends. The germline gives CDR1 KGHSH, CDR2 LQKENI. This CDR3 has 15 amino acids. Here the CDR3 reads CASSGEGQGFYEQYF. In DNA, the CDR3 is TGTGCCAGCTCGGGCGAGGGGCAGGGGTTCTACGAGCAGTACTTC.